This record looks at one T cell receptor beta chain sequence and its context. The data were taken from a study of blood T cell repertoires in COVID-19. Study at large: Both acute and convalescent COVID-19 samples were obtained from the United States, Italy and Spain. In each case, the material was cDNA or gDNA derived from T cells, B-cell-depleted T cells, or PBMCs.

The trim removed 1 base at V and 9 bases at J, leaving 12 bases unmatched. The CDR3 consists of 15 residues. CDR1 is SGHNT, CDR2 YENEEA, per germline. Authors' analysis steps: Reference gene primers were amplified, and this amplification served to estimate nucleated cell counts. Sequenced by immunoSEQ multiplex PCR; TCRdb stores in-frame clones only, minus some. V, J and clone size derive from that table, while D and trimming were established from the DNA sequence. The profile shows about 140,000 clones, approximately 85% of them singletons. This rearrangement joins TRBV11-3 to TRBJ2-7; 7 bases line up with TRBD2. Source material: peripheral blood. The receptor was derived from a man aged 45 to 65 with acute or convalescent COVID-19. CDR3 DNA sequence: TGTGCCAGCAGCTTAGGGGGCAGCGGACTAGAGGGGCAGTACTTC. Translating it yields CASSLGGSGLEGQYF.